This passage covers 30 T cell receptor beta chains from one sample sequenced in a study of metastatic and nonmetastatic thyroid tumors. From the PCR reads, TCRdb re-called clones with MiXCR. The table has around 65,000 clones, 14% seen once; the top ten hold more than 6.5%. All patients were treatment-naive before thyroid surgery. The source material was blood. All receptors come from a male donor with papillary thyroid cancer or a benign thyroid nodule (not recorded which). Some clones in this sample may be carry-over from other donors' samples.

The sample holds many counts of this clone. The rearrangement joins TRBV29-1 to TRBJ1-1; D gene unclear. Germline values: CDR1 SQVTM, CDR2 ANQGSEA. Trimming left V 7 bases short and J 1 base short, with 7 bases between. This CDR3 spans 11 amino acids. DNA of the CDR3: TGCAGCGATGTAAGGAACACTGAAGCTTTCTTT. Encoded protein: CSDVRNTEAFF.

Many counts were recorded for this clone. The chain combines TRBV12-3 or TRBV12-4 with TRBJ2-4, with TRBD2 matching over 8 bases. The CDR3 loop spans 15 amino acids. Losses at the gene ends were 4 bases for V and 4 bases for J; bases not matched to a gene: 6. CDR3 DNA sequence: TGTGCCAGCAGTTCCTCACTAGCGGCAAAAAACATTCAGTACTTC. Amino acids: CASSSSLAAKNIQYF.

This clone was recorded at least ten times. The rearrangement joins TRBV28 to TRBJ2-7; 7 nucleotides agree with TRBD2. V shed 5 bases, J shed 7 bases, and the junction held 23 bases outside the gene matches. Germline CDR1 and CDR2: MDHEN and SYDVKM. The CDR3 has 18 residues. CDR3 amino acids: CASSKDRRIGGSTGEQYF. In DNA, the CDR3 is TGTGCCAGCAGTAAGGACCGGCGAATTGGCGGGAGTACGGGGGAGCAGTACTTC.

This clone has ten or more counts. J is TRBJ2-1 and V is TRBV20-1; D is perhaps TRBD2 (6 bases). V shed 6 bases and J shed 6 bases, with 12 bases lying between them. The CDR3 contains 12 residues. From germline, CDR1 is DFQATT and CDR2 SNEGSKA (reference sequence). CDR3 loop: CSARLVRNEQFF. CDR3 nucleotides: TGCAGTGCCAGACTAGTACGCAATGAGCAGTTCTTC.

This clone was seen at least ten times. The chain joins TRBV11-2 to TRBJ1-1, with D uncertain. Trimming took off 1 base at V and 1 base at J, with 10 bases between the two ends. This CDR3 is built from 15 residues. Germline V gives CDR1 SGHAT, CDR2 FQNNGV. The CDR3 nucleotides read TGTGCCAGCAGCTTAGGATTGTCAGGGAACACTGAAGCTTTCTTT. This encodes CASSLGLSGNTEAFF.

The chain links TRBV5-1 to TRBJ1-1; D is unclear. The germline V and J ends were trimmed by 5 bases and 1 base, with 12 bases remaining between them. This CDR3 is 14 amino acids long. Germline CDR1 SGHRS, CDR2 YFSETQ. Here the CDR3 reads CASSYYDPNTEAFF. CDR3 in DNA: TGCGCCAGCAGTTACTACGACCCGAACACTGAAGCTTTCTTT.

This clone was seen ten or more times. This CDR3 reads CASGRVGEKLFF. The CDR3 nucleotides are TGTGCCAGCGGTAGAGTCGGAGAAAAACTGTTTTTT. The chain couples TRBV9 to TRBJ1-4; D is unresolved. CDR3 size: 12 residues. The V and J ends lost 7 bases and 8 bases respectively, with 12 bases between them. Germline V gives CDR1 SGDLS, CDR2 YYNGEE.

This clone was picked up many times. This chain links TRBV7-8 with TRBJ1-4, with a possible D match to TRBD1 (5 bases). CDR3 length equals 14 residues. Trimming cost V 6 bases and J 6 bases, with 14 bases left between them. In germline, CDR1 is SGHVS, CDR2 FQNEAQ. The CDR3 DNA follows: TGTGCCAGCAGTTGGGGGTCGGGGGATGAAAAACTGTTTTTT. Encoded protein: CASSWGSGDEKLFF.

This clone was counted at least ten times. CDR3 protein: CASTAGTGGQHEAFF. Here the CDR3 DNA reads TGTGCCAGCACTGCCGGGACAGGGGGCCAGCATGAAGCTTTCTTT. The chain recombines TRBV6-4 with TRBJ1-1, with 12 positions matching TRBD1. The CDR3 runs 15 residues. Germline trimming cut 7 bases from V and 7 bases from J; bases unmatched to any gene: 10. Germline V gene lookup returns CDR1 MRHNA and CDR2 SNTAGT.

This clone has just a few counts. The V and J genes are TRBV15 and TRBJ2-4; TRBD1 might be the D (6 bases). The CDR3 contains 16 residues. The V and J ends lost 1 base and 4 bases respectively, with 14 bases between them. The germline gives CDR1 LNHNV, CDR2 YYDKDF (reference sequence). For the CDR3, the DNA is TGTGCCACCAGCAGAGTAAATACAGGGCGTAAAAACATTCAGTACTTC. Translated, it gives CATSRVNTGRKNIQYF.

This clone was counted a few times. Given a much more abundant clone one base away, this may be a read error. This CDR3 is CASSTPTSGRVGTQYF. The DNA for the CDR3 is TGTGCCAGCAGTACGCCGACTAGCGGGAGAGTAGGCACTCAGTACTTC. The V and J genes are TRBV28 and TRBJ2-4; 12 positions match TRBD2. Looked up from germline, CDR1 is MDHEN and CDR2 is SYDVKM. J was trimmed by 12 bases and V by 5 bases; bases with no gene match: 14. CDR3 size: 16 residues. Full variable domain (outside the CDR3, taken from reference TRBV28 and TRBJ2-4): DVKVTQSSRYLVKRTGEKVFLECVQDMDHENMFWYRQDPGLGLRLIYFSYDVKMKEKGDIPEGYSVSREKKERFSLILESASTNQTSMYLCASSTPTSGRVGTQYFGAGTRLSVL.

A note on this clone: A read error may account for a junction end that differs from germline. This sequence joins TRBV30 and TRBJ1-3, with D tentatively TRBD1 (6 bases). The germline gives CDR1 GTSNPN, CDR2 SVGIG (reference sequence). The CDR3 sequence is 14 residues long. CDR3 in DNA: TGTGCCTGGAGTGTACAGGGATCTGGAAGCACCATATATTTT. Protein: CAWSVQGSGSTIYF.

This clone was detected ten times or more. V is TRBV5-1 and J is TRBJ1-2, with 7 bases that match TRBD1. Germline-derived CDR1 and CDR2 are SGHRS and YFSETQ. This CDR3 is 13 amino acids long. The V segment lost 2 bases and the J segment 7 bases; nucleotides outside the gene matches: 5. CDR3 loop: CASSFQGESGYTF. The CDR3 DNA sequence: TGCGCCAGCAGCTTCCAGGGGGAAAGTGGCTACACCTTC.

Points on this clone: A much larger clone is a single base away; this may be a read error. The sample has other DNA sequences that encode this CDR3 too. The chain uses TRBV11-2 and TRBJ2-5; D not certain. Germline V lookup: CDR1 SGHAT, CDR2 FQNNGV. The CDR3 sequence is 15 residues long. Trimming removed 5 bases at V and 1 base at J, with 14 bases between. The CDR3 here is CASSPTPYLQETQYF. The DNA of the CDR3 is TGTGCCAGCAGCCCTACCCCATACCTCCAAGAGACCCAGTACTTC.

Points on this clone: Being one base from a much bigger clone, this may be a read error. Within the sample, other DNA sequences also encode this same CDR3. This chain connects TRBV4-1 to TRBJ2-2; 7 bases line up with TRBD2. The germline gives CDR1 MGHRA, CDR2 YSYEKL. This CDR3 is built from 16 residues. DNA for the CDR3: TGCGCCAGCAGCCGCCGAGCGGGACCGAACACCGGCGAGCTGTTTTTT. Amino acid sequence: CASSRRAGPNTGELFF.

The chain links TRBV11-3 to TRBJ2-1, with D unclear. The CDR3 is 14 amino acids. The V end was cut by 5 bases, the J end by 0 bases, with 8 bases between. Germline loops: CDR1 SGHNT, CDR2 YENEEA. Here the CDR3 DNA reads TGTGCCAGCAGCGCGGCGTTCTCCTACAATGAGCAGTTCTTC. Residues: CASSAAFSYNEQFF. The complete variable domain, with remaining parts taken from reference TRBV11-3 and TRBJ2-1, reads EAGVVQSPRYKIIEKKQPVAFWCNPISGHNTLYWYLQNLGQGPELLIRYENEEAVDDSQLPKDRFSAERLKGVDSTLKIQPAELGDSAVYLCASSAAFSYNEQFFGPGTRLTVL.

Ten or more counts support this clone. The chain employs TRBV20-1 and TRBJ1-1; D uncertain. The CDR3 is made up of 15 amino acids. Per the germline V gene, CDR1 is DFQATT and CDR2 is SNEGSKA (reference sequence). V lost 1 base and J lost 4, with 16 bases in between. In nucleotides, the CDR3 is TGCAGTGCTAGAGGATGGAGAGACTGGGGCACTGAAGCTTTCTTT. Its translation is CSARGWRDWGTEAFF.

This clone has ten or more counts. The V call is TRBV25-1, the J call TRBJ1-1; no firm D call. V shed 6 bases and J shed 2 bases, with 4 bases lying between them. This CDR3 is 11 amino acids long. Germline V gene sequence: CDR1 MGHDK, CDR2 SYGVNS. CDR3 in DNA: TGTGCCAGCAGACACAACACTGAAGCTTTCTTT. Its translation: CASRHNTEAFF.

This clone was found a few times. The V and J genes are TRBV18 and TRBJ2-3, with 10 nucleotides matching TRBD2. Germline loops: CDR1 KGHSH, CDR2 LQKENI. After removal of 6 bases from V and 3 bases from J, the junction contained 12 bases not matched to a gene. The CDR3 sequence is 17 residues long. The CDR3 DNA reads TGTGCCAGCTCCCTACAATCTAGCGGGAGTCGGACAGATACGCAGTATTTT. The encoded protein is CASSLQSSGSRTDTQYF.

Comments on this clone: Mismatch with germline at one junction end may stem from a read error. The CDR3 bases are TGTGCCAGCAGCTTAGAAAGATTGGGTAGCGGGGAGCTGTTTTTC. As protein: CASSLERLGSGELFF. This rearrangement joins TRBV11-2 to TRBJ2-2; 8 nucleotides line up with TRBD2. Germline CDR1 reads SGHAT; CDR2 reads FQNNGV. The CDR3 runs 15 residues. Full variable domain (rest looked up from reference TRBV11-2 and TRBJ2-2): EAGVAQSPRYKIIEKRQSVAFWCNPISGHATLYWYQQILGQGPKLLIQFQNNGVVDDSQLPKDRFSAERLKGVDSTLKIQPAKLEDSAVYLCASSLERLGSGELFFGEGSRLTVL.

This clone was observed at least ten times. The chain links TRBV6-1 to TRBJ1-2, with D maybe TRBD1 (5 bases). The CDR3 has 12 residues. Looked up from germline, CDR1 is MNHNS and CDR2 is SASEGT. V gave up 6 bases and J gave up 7 bases, with 12 bases separating them. Written as DNA, the CDR3 is TGTGCCAGCAGCTTAGAGGGGTCTGGCTACACCTTC. This encodes CASSLEGSGYTF.

This clone is a singleton in its sample. At one boundary the junction diverges from the germline segment, which might be a read error. This chain uses TRBV11-2 with TRBJ2-7; no clear D. This CDR3 is built from 14 residues. Germline V CDR1 and CDR2: SGHAT, FQNNGV. The CDR3 DNA reads TGTGTCAGCAGCTTATCGGTTGAGGACGCCCAGCAGTACTTC. Translated, it gives CVSSLSVEDAQQYF.

This clone has at least ten counts. The rearrangement joins TRBV20-1 to TRBJ2-3; 9 bases align to TRBD2. This CDR3 region has 15 residues. V was pared by 1 base and J by 2 bases, with 4 bases of the junction left unmatched. In germline, CDR1 is DFQATT, CDR2 SNEGSKA (reference sequence). The CDR3 sequence: CSARAAGGSTDTQYF. The CDR3 nucleotides are TGCAGTGCTAGAGCGGCGGGAGGGTCCACAGATACGCAGTATTTT.

In regard to this clone: A much larger clone lies one base from this, so it may be a read error. The rearrangement joins TRBV9 to TRBJ2-5; 7 nucleotides line up with TRBD1. From germline, CDR1 is SGDLS and CDR2 YYNGEE. The V segment lost 3 bases and the J segment 2 bases; nucleotides outside the gene matches: 4. CDR3 length: 14 residues. CDR3 bases: TGTGCCAGCAGCGAGACGGGACAGCAAGAGACCCAGTACTTC. Translation: CASSETGQQETQYF.

This clone was detected ten times or more. This sequence joins TRBV27 and TRBJ2-3; 11 bases are a match to TRBD2. The length of the CDR3 is 20 residues. Germline trimming cut 0 bases from V and 0 bases from J; bases unmatched to any gene: 11. Germline CDR1 MNHEY, CDR2 SMNVEV (reference sequence). CDR3 sequence reads: CASSLSARLAGGVSTDTQYF. Written as DNA, the CDR3 is TGTGCCAGCAGTTTATCGGCGAGGCTAGCGGGAGGTGTGAGCACAGATACGCAGTATTTT.

The V call is TRBV7-8, the J call TRBJ2-7; 7 bases line up with TRBD1. Losses at the gene ends were 2 bases for V and 0 bases for J; bases not matched to a gene: 4. This CDR3 is 15 amino acids long. Germline lookup yields CDR1 SGHVS and CDR2 FQNEAQ. The CDR3 loop is CASSLSQGVSYEQYF. The CDR3, as DNA: TGTGCCAGCAGCTTAAGTCAGGGGGTCTCCTACGAGCAGTACTTC.

J is TRBJ2-5 and V is TRBV3-1; TRBD1 matches at 7 bases. Germline V lookup: CDR1 LGHDT, CDR2 YNNKEL (reference sequence). With 7 bases clipped from V and 5 bases from J, the junction kept 10 bases outside the gene matches. The CDR3 extends over 14 amino acids. The DNA for the CDR3 is TGTGCCAGCACTTCGGGACAGAGCTGGGAGACCCAGTACTTC. Translated, it gives CASTSGQSWETQYF.

This clone appeared many times. The rearrangement links TRBV30 to TRBJ2-2; possibly TRBD2 for D (5 bases). The CDR3 has 13 amino acids. Germline-derived CDR1 and CDR2 are GTSNPN and SVGIG (reference sequence). Trimming shortened V by 3 bases and J by 6 bases, and 11 bases separated the two germline ends. The DNA for the CDR3 is TGTGCCTGGAGGTTCTCGAGGGCCGGGGAGCTGTTTTTT. It codes for CAWRFSRAGELFF. Using reference TRBV30 and TRBJ2-2 for the parts outside the CDR3, the full variable domain is SQTIHQWPATLVQPVGSPLSLECTVEGTSNPNLYWYRQAAGRGLQLLFYSVGIGQISSEVPQNLSASRPQDRQFILSSKKLLLSDSGFYLCAWRFSRAGELFFGEGSRLTVL.

This clone was counted at least ten times. The chain is built from TRBV6-1 and TRBJ2-5, with D possibly TRBD2 on 6 matching bases. Per germline, CDR1 MNHNS and CDR2 SASEGT. This CDR3 contains 15 residues. The V end was cut by 7 bases, the J end by 4 bases, with 19 bases between. The CDR3 DNA follows: TGTGCCAGCACCCTCCAAGGAGCGGGCGGAGAGACCCAGTACTTC. It translates to CASTLQGAGGETQYF.

This clone was detected ten times or more. The V call is TRBV28, the J call TRBJ1-5; D possibly corresponds to TRBD1 (5 bases). Germline V CDR1 and CDR2: MDHEN, SYDVKM. The CDR3 runs 14 residues. Trimming stripped 5 bases from V and 4 bases from J, with 12 bases between. For the CDR3, the DNA is TGTGCCAGCAGTGGGGGGGTAGGGAATCAGCCCCAGCATTTT. Its protein product is CASSGGVGNQPQHF.